This TCR beta chain stems from a study of spatial heterogeneity in lung cancer. Turning to the study itself: Raw reads contained each unique TCR and UMI combination more than ten times on average. Overall study findings and caveats: Coverage of tumor T cells, an estimated figure, was roughly 7% for alpha and 13% for beta chains. Counts of expanded intratumoral alpha and beta TCRs tracked tumor mutation counts.

V dropped 8 bases and J dropped 5 bases, with 19 bases sitting between them. In germline, CDR1 is SNHLY, CDR2 FYNNEI. This CDR3 is 15 amino acids long. Time point reported: sample taken at primary tumor resection. The donor group consisted of roughly 76 patients who had untreated, early-stage non-small cell lung cancer. Frozen PBMC, nontumor lung or tumor provided whole RNA, which was sequenced unsorted. From the 5' RACE reads, TCRdb called clonotypes with MiXCR, one entry per CDR3 protein. The sample lists some 6,900 distinct CDR3 sequences, around 15% occurring once. This clonotype was seen repeatedly, ten times or more. The antigen is not known.

The clonotype originates from a male donor with early-stage non-small cell lung cancer. The starting material was lung tumor tissue, obtained at surgery. The rearrangement uses TRBV2 and TRBJ2-4; D could derive from TRBD1 or TRBD2 (5 bases each). CDR3 nucleotides: TGTGCCAGCTCCCCGAGTGGGTCGGGGCAAAACATTCAGTACTTC. Translated, it gives CASSPSGSGQNIQYF.